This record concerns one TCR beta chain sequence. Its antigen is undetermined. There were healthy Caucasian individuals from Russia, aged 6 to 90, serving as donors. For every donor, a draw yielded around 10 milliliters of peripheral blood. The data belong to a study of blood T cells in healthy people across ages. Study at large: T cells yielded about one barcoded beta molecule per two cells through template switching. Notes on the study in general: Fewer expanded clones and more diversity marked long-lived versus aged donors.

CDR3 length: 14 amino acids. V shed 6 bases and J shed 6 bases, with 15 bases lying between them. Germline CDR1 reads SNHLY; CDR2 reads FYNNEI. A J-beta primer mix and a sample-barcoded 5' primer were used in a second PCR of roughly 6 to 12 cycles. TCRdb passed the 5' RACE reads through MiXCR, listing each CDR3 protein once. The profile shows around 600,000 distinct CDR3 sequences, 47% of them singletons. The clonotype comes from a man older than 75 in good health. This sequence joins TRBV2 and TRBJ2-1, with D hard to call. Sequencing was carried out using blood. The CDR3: CASSAEFVGNEQFF. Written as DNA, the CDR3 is TGTGCCAGCAGCGCAGAATTTGTCGGCAATGAGCAGTTCTTC.